This record covers a single T cell receptor (beta chain). Profiled with immunoSEQ multiplex PCR; TCRdb holds only in-frame clones, not every one. The sample records about 440,000 clones, 90% being singletons. The source of the sample is a study of blood T cell repertoires in COVID-19. Cohorts were determined from participant-reported clinical history. Cohort 3 donors were reported recovered after two negative PCRs, clearance, or symptom resolution. Germline loops: CDR1 MNHEY, CDR2 SMNVEV (reference sequence). The CDR3 loop spans 14 amino acids. J lost 5 bases, V lost 6 bases, and 6 bases had no gene match.

This TCR came from a man in his late teens or twenties who had recovered from COVID-19. Sequencing was carried out using PBMCs or T cells enriched from blood (not recorded which). The rearrangement uses TRBV27 and TRBJ2-2, with TRBD1 matching 7 bases. The CDR3 protein is CASSLFRGTGELFF. In DNA form, the CDR3 reads TGTGCCAGCAGCCTCTTCAGGGGGACCGGGGAGCTGTTTTTT.